Listed below are T cell receptor beta chains from one sample, sequenced in a study of blood T cells in healthy people across ages. TCRdb fed the 5' RACE reads into MiXCR, producing one record per CDR3 protein. The data hold fewer than 2,000,000 distinct CDR3 sequences, with approximately 40% observed a single time. The sample comprised blood. These receptors were obtained from a human donor in good health. The CDR3 runs from the conserved cysteine through the conserved F or W. A D gene is named only where the DNA matches it firmly. Size tells how often a clone was seen (once, few, many) or the class of an expanded clone, and some rows leave it out.

TRBJ1-5,.,TRBV6-1,few,CASRIQAGNQPQHF,TGTGCCAGCAGGATACAGGCTGGCAATCAGCCCCAGCATTTT
TRBJ2-3,TRBD2,TRBV12-5,.,CASGPSSGGADTQYF,TGTGCTAGTGGTCCCTCTAGTGGGGGGGCAGATACGCAGTATTTT
TRBJ2-1,.,TRBV20-1,few,CSASRDLYNEQFF,TGCAGTGCTAGCCGGGATCTATACAATGAGCAGTTCTTC
TRBJ2-1,TRBD1,TRBV25-1,.,CASSERNRGSYNEQFF,TGTGCCAGCAGTGAGCGAAACAGGGGCTCCTACAATGAGCAGTTCTTC
TRBJ2-1,TRBD1,TRBV7-9,.,CASSSTGGRTYDEQFF,TGTGCCAGCAGCTCCACAGGGGGTCGAACCTACGATGAGCAGTTCTTC
TRBJ2-7,TRBD1,TRBV6-6,.,CASSDSGGLFSEQYF,TGTGCCAGCAGCGACTCAGGGGGCCTTTTCTCCGAGCAGTACTTC
TRBJ1-1,TRBD1,TRBV29-1,.,CSVITGAVGTEAFF,TGCAGCGTTATAACAGGGGCGGTAGGTACTGAAGCTTTCTTT
TRBJ1-1,.,TRBV15,.,CATSTLDTEAFF,TGTGCCACCAGTACACTGGACACTGAAGCTTTCTTT
TRBJ1-5,TRBD1,TRBV6-2/TRBV6-3,few,CASSYSSGGNQPQHF,TGTGCCAGCAGTTACTCGTCAGGGGGGAATCAGCCCCAGCATTTT
TRBJ1-1,.,TRBV11-2,once,CASSLDRIEAFF,TGTGCCAGCAGCTTAGATCGAATCGAAGCTTTCTTT
TRBJ2-3,.,TRBV5-1,.,CASSRAGYTDTQYF,TGCGCCAGCAGCCGGGCGGGCTACACAGATACGCAGTATTTT
TRBJ2-3,.,TRBV7-2,.,CASSLGQHGTDTQYF,TGTGCCAGCAGCTTAGGACAGCACGGCACAGATACGCAGTATTTT
TRBJ2-7,.,TRBV10-3,many,CAISGGTSSTYEQYF,TGTGCCATCAGTGGGGGGACGAGCTCTACCTACGAGCAGTACTTC
TRBJ1-2,.,TRBV4-1,.,CASSQDLLTTANYGYTF,TGCGCCAGCAGCCAAGATTTGTTGACAACGGCTAACTATGGCTACACCTTC
TRBJ1-1,.,TRBV13,few,CASGPSRSEGGAFF,TGTGCCAGCGGACCATCTCGCTCTGAGGGGGGAGCTTTCTTT
TRBJ1-1,TRBD1,TRBV7-3,.,CASSFGSGGNTEAFF,TGTGCCAGCAGCTTCGGTTCAGGGGGGAACACTGAAGCTTTCTTT
TRBJ2-5,.,TRBV20-1,.,CSASYQEGGTQYF,TGCAGTGCTAGTTACCAAGAAGGCGGGACCCAGTACTTC
TRBJ2-3,.,TRBV29-1,.,CSVGHTPDTQYF,TGCAGCGTTGGCCACACCCCAGATACGCAGTATTTT
TRBJ2-7,.,TRBV12-3/TRBV12-4,.,CASRQGLVSSYEQYF,TGTGCCAGCAGGCAAGGTCTAGTCAGCTCCTACGAGCAGTACTTC
TRBJ2-3,.,TRBV20-1,few,CSALFAIDTQYF,TGCAGTGCTTTATTTGCGATAGATACGCAGTATTTT
TRBJ2-7,.,TRBV9,.,CASSVADTYEQYF,TGTGCCAGCAGCGTTGCGGACACCTACGAGCAGTACTTC
TRBJ2-1,TRBD2,TRBV20-1,.,CSAYPPSGGVNEQFF,TGCAGTGCTTATCCTCCTAGCGGGGGGGTCAATGAGCAGTTCTTC
TRBJ2-1,TRBD2,TRBV28,.,CAGSGLAGSVRSYNEQFF,TGTGCCGGCAGTGGACTAGCGGGGAGTGTTCGGTCCTACAATGAGCAGTTCTTC
TRBJ2-7,.,TRBV20-1,.,CSARDLHSYEQYF,TGCAGTGCCAGGGACCTCCACTCCTACGAGCAGTACTTC
TRBJ2-2,.,TRBV20-1,.,CSARDITTGELFF,TGCAGTGCTAGAGATATTACCACCGGGGAGCTGTTTTTT
TRBJ2-1,TRBD2,TRBV4-3,.,CASSQEAGGFYNEQFF,TGCGCCAGCAGCCAAGAGGCGGGGGGGTTCTACAATGAGCAGTTCTTC
TRBJ2-7,TRBD2,TRBV7-2,few,CASSPRGVPYEQYF,TGTGCCAGCAGCCCTCGGGGGGTCCCCTACGAGCAGTACTTC
TRBJ1-1,.,TRBV5-1,.,CASSLWDSAEAFF,TGCGCCAGCAGCTTATGGGATTCCGCTGAAGCTTTCTTT
TRBJ2-7,.,TRBV25-1,few,CASSEITGSPYEQYF,TGTGCCAGCAGTGAAATCACGGGTTCGCCCTACGAGCAGTACTTC
TRBJ2-5,.,TRBV7-9,few,CASSLQGGIGETQYF,TGTGCCAGCAGCTTACAGGGGGGCATCGGGGAGACCCAGTACTTC
TRBJ2-1,.,TRBV20-1,few,CSSRDQQGKRAYNEQFF,TGCAGTTCTAGAGATCAGCAGGGGAAGAGGGCCTACAATGAGCAGTTCTTC
TRBJ2-7,TRBD1,TRBV20-1,few,CSARAGGKVEQYF,TGCAGTGCTAGAGCAGGGGGTAAGGTCGAGCAGTACTTC
TRBJ2-1,TRBD2,TRBV4-2,.,CASRSGRGGSYNEQFF,TGTGCCAGCAGATCCGGACGCGGGGGCTCCTACAATGAGCAGTTCTTC
TRBJ2-1,.,TRBV6-4,once,CASSDSDCYEQFF,TGTGCCAGCAGTGACTCTGACTGCTACGAGCAGTTCTTC
TRBJ1-2,.,TRBV12-3/TRBV12-4,.,CASSSGYTF,TGTGCCAGCAGCTCTGGCTACACCTTC
TRBJ2-3,TRBD2,TRBV10-3,few,CAISQTSGVRTDTQYF,TGTGCCATCAGTCAAACTAGCGGGGTGCGCACAGATACGCAGTATTTT
TRBJ2-4,.,TRBV12-3/TRBV12-4,few,CASSSGKNIQYF,TGTGCCAGCAGTTCTGGTAAAAACATTCAGTACTTC
TRBJ1-2,.,TRBV7-9,.,CASIIQEGSGYTF,TGTGCCAGCATCATACAGGAGGGGAGTGGCTACACCTTC
TRBJ2-7,.,TRBV7-3,.,CASSLISGNEQYF,TGTGCCAGCAGCTTAATTAGTGGAAATGAGCAGTACTTC
TRBJ1-2,.,TRBV5-5,.,CASSLSPARGGYTF,TGTGCCAGCAGCTTGAGTCCAGCGAGAGGTGGCTACACCTTC
TRBJ1-2,TRBD1,TRBV5-1,.,CASSQGQGVLGYTF,TGCGCCAGCTCCCAGGGACAGGGGGTGCTTGGCTACACCTTC
TRBJ1-2,.,TRBV12-3/TRBV12-4,many,CASRGSDYGYTF,TGTGCTTCTCGGGGCAGTGACTATGGCTACACCTTC
TRBJ1-2,.,TRBV20-1,.,CSARPSTFHSTYGYTF,TGCAGTGCTAGACCCTCGACCTTTCACAGTACCTATGGCTACACCTTC